The rows below give T cell receptor beta chains drawn from one sample of a study of tumor and adjacent non-tumor tissue in lung cancer. TCRdb recomputed calls from the multiplex PCR reads with MiXCR, one row per CDR3 protein. Of 90,000 to 120,000 distinct CDR3 sequences listed, 50% to 70% are singletons. Sequencing was carried out using distant non-tumor lung tissue. The receptors come from a young man with non-small cell lung cancer. Both conserved end residues are part of each CDR3. Fields, in order: J gene, clone size, D gene, V gene, CDR3 protein, CDR3 DNA. D genes are given only for firm matches. The size of a clone is reported for some rows only, either as once, few or many, or as a class for expanded clones.

TRBJ2-7	-	-	TRBV11-1	CASCAKASYEHYF	TGTGCCAGCTGTGCCAAAGCCTCCTACGAGCACTACTTC
TRBJ1-6	-	-	TRBV14	CASSKGGSSPLHF	TGTGCCAGCAGCAAGGGGGGTAGTTCACCGCTCCACTTT
TRBJ2-7	-	-	TRBV15	CATSREGGTYEQYF	TGTGCCACCAGCAGAGAAGGAGGGACCTACGAGCAGTACTTC
TRBJ1-2	-	TRBD1	TRBV20-1	CSARPLGQDDYGYSF	TGCAGTGCTAGGCCCCTCGGACAGGACGACTATGGCTACAGTTTC
TRBJ2-3	-	-	TRBV29-1	CSVGAWGSPTDTQYF	TGCAGCGTTGGCGCCTGGGGGTCACCCACAGATACGCAGTATTTT
TRBJ2-7	-	TRBD1	TRBV14	CAGSLIQGAGAYVQYF	TGTGCCGGCAGCCTAATACAGGGGGCTGGAGCCTACGTGCAGTACTTC
TRBJ2-4	-	-	TRBV5-1	CSSSLEVGVAKNIQYF	TGCTCCAGCAGCTTGGAAGTTGGTGTAGCCAAAAACATTCAGTACTTC
TRBJ2-1	few	-	TRBV11-2	CASREEDEQFF	TGTGCCAGCAGGGAGGAGGATGAGCAGTTCTTC
TRBJ2-7	many	-	TRBV6-5	CASSPRTGSYEQYF	TGTGCCAGCAGTCCACGGACCGGCTCCTACGAGCAGTACTTC
TRBJ2-5	-	-	TRBV11-3	CASNLETRGQETQYF	TGTGCCAGCAACTTAGAAACGCGAGGGCAAGAGACCCAGTACTTC
TRBJ2-7	-	TRBD2	TRBV7-2	CASSSGLTYEQYF	TGTGCCAGCAGCTCGGGACTAACCTACGAGCAGTACTTC
TRBJ2-1	-	TRBD2	TRBV11-2	CASKAGGPVWSYNGQFF	TGTGCCAGCAAGGCGGGAGGGCCAGTCTGGTCCTACAATGGGCAGTTCTTC
TRBJ2-1	once	TRBD2	TRBV5-1	CAGSSGGSYNDQFF	TGCGCCGGCAGCTCCGGGGGGTCATACAATGACCAGTTCTTC
TRBJ2-1	-	-	TRBV7-8	CASARGLNEQFF	TGTGCCAGCGCCCGGGGTCTCAATGAGCAGTTCTTC
TRBJ2-7	-	-	TRBV20-1	CSARDFFVTQPNEQYF	TGCAGTGCTAGAGATTTTTTTGTCACACAGCCCAACGAGCAGTACTTC